The clone carrying this T cell receptor beta chain was recorded a few times. The antigen is unknown. The data were taken from a study of human T cells and chemical hapten exposure. The wider study: 0.01% DPC was applied to the upper back in patch tests, which were read at 6 days.

Within the library, unique molecular identifiers were attached to each individual cDNA molecule. Via MiXCR, TCRdb re-called the RACE reads, giving one row per CDR3 protein. The sample contains a few hundred thousand distinct CDR3 sequences, 4.5% to 7% of which appear only once. Study outcomes and limitations: TCRs above 1 in 1000 frequency stayed constant with DPC sensitization.

Time point meaning: pre-sensitization, week 0. The treatment: therapeutic diphenylcyclopropenone sensitization with weekly scalp DPC. CDR1 and CDR2 from the germline V gene are MNHEY and SMNVEV (reference sequence). The V end lost 5 bases, the J end lost 10 bases, and 12 bases lay between the germline ends. This CDR3 region has 13 residues. The sequence derives from a young woman with alopecia areata. Some clones in this sample may be carry-over from other donors' samples. The chain joins TRBV27 to TRBJ1-6, with a possible D match to TRBD1 (6 bases). The source material was whole blood, sampled in connection with sensitization to the hapten diphenylcyclopropenone (DPC). CDR3 sequence (DNA): TGTGCCAGCAGTACACAGGGTCAATCACCCCTCCACTTT. This encodes CASSTQGQSPLHF.